One and the same sample provided the 26 T cell receptor beta chains below, sequenced in a study of blood T cell repertoires in COVID-19. The method was immunoSEQ multiplex PCR; TCRdb's version includes in-frame clones alone and lacks a portion of them. Of fewer than 250,000 clones detected, roughly 87% appear once; the ten largest clones hold approximately 2.4%. The sample taken for sequencing was PBMCs or T cells enriched from blood (not recorded which). Source of these receptors: a woman aged 25 to 39 with acute COVID-19.

V is TRBV19 and J is TRBJ1-1, with 11 bases lining up with TRBD1. Trimming took 6 bases from V and 7 from J; bases not matched to a gene: 4. This CDR3 has 13 amino acids. The germline CDR1 and CDR2 sequences are LNHDA and SQIVND (reference sequence). CDR3 sequence reads: CASSGQGAGEAFF. CDR3 in DNA: TGTGCCAGTAGCGGACAGGGGGCGGGTGAAGCTTTCTTT.

The chain couples TRBV5-1 to TRBJ2-7; D gene unclear. V lost 0 bases, J lost 3 bases, and 4 bases lay in between. The CDR3 covers 12 residues. Germline CDR1 reads SGHRS; CDR2 reads YFSETQ. CDR3 region: CASSLGHYEQYF. The DNA for the CDR3 is TGCGCCAGCAGCTTGGGACACTACGAGCAGTACTTC.

The chain combines TRBV27 with TRBJ1-1; D may be TRBD1 (5 bases). V shed 0 bases and J shed 8 bases, with 10 bases lying between them. This CDR3 region has 13 residues. In germline, CDR1 is MNHEY, CDR2 SMNVEV (reference sequence). The CDR3 region has the DNA TGTGCCAGCAGTTTATCTCAGGGAGGAGAAGCTTTCTTT. Translated, it gives CASSLSQGGEAFF.

The rearrangement joins TRBV3-1 (or the pseudogene TRBV3-2) to TRBJ1-5, with D unclear. CDR3 length equals 15 residues. Trimming removed 0 bases from V and 0 bases from J, with 6 bases in between. Germline values: CDR1 LGHDT, CDR2 YNNKEL (reference sequence). The chain's CDR3 is CASSQDLASNQPQHF. Here the CDR3 DNA reads TGTGCCAGCAGCCAAGATCTAGCTAGCAATCAGCCCCAGCATTTT.

This rearrangement joins TRBV19 to TRBJ1-6; TRBD1 aligns across 8 bases. The CDR3 sequence is 15 residues long. Germline trimming cut 3 bases from V and 9 bases from J; bases unmatched to any gene: 7. The germline gives CDR1 LNHDA, CDR2 SQIVND (reference sequence). The CDR3 coding sequence is TGTGCCAGTAGTATCCGACAGGGGTGGGGTTCACCCCTCCACTTT. It codes for CASSIRQGWGSPLHF.

The rearrangement links TRBV6-5 to TRBJ1-1; weak D call: TRBD1 (5 bases). The CDR3 is 14 residues long. Trimming removed 6 bases from V and 2 bases from J, with 13 bases in between. Germline values: CDR1 MNHEY, CDR2 SVGAGI. This CDR3 is CASRVPGFNTEAFF. In DNA form, the CDR3 reads TGTGCCAGCAGAGTCCCAGGGTTCAACACTGAAGCTTTCTTT.

The chain combines TRBV6-8 with TRBJ2-1, with a tentative D call TRBD1 (6 bases). V gave up 2 bases and J gave up 3 bases, with 17 bases separating them. The germline gives CDR1 MNHGY, CDR2 SAAAGT. CDR3 length: 17 amino acids. The CDR3 loop reads CASSYPRRGSLYNEQFF. The CDR3 DNA sequence: TGTGCCAGCAGTTACCCGAGAAGGGGGAGTCTCTACAATGAGCAGTTCTTC.

This rearrangement joins TRBV7-2 to TRBJ1-2; TRBD1 agrees at 8 bases. Unmatched junction bases numbered 11, after V lost 0 bases and J lost 2 bases. This CDR3 is built from 18 residues. Germline CDR1 SGHTA, CDR2 FQGNSA. The CDR3 here is CASSLAGSGGAGNYGYTF. The CDR3 bases are TGTGCCAGCAGCTTAGCGGGGTCAGGGGGCGCCGGGAACTATGGCTACACCTTC.

J is TRBJ2-5 and V is TRBV2; 9 bases match TRBD2. The germline V gene has CDR1 SNHLY and CDR2 FYNNEI. This CDR3 is built from 15 residues. V lost 10 bases and J lost 3; bases outside the gene matches: 12. The CDR3 sequence is CATRGSGGMKETQYF. The DNA for the CDR3 is TGTGCCACCCGGGGAAGCGGGGGGATGAAAGAGACCCAGTACTTC.

The CDR3 protein is CASSLSEDGEAFF. CDR3 bases: TGTGCCAGCAGTTTGTCGGAGGATGGCGAAGCTTTCTTT. The chain recombines TRBV12-3 or TRBV12-4 with TRBJ1-1; no reliable D call. Trimming cost V 3 bases and J 8 bases, with 13 bases left between them. The length of the CDR3 is 13 residues.

CDR3 nucleotides: TGCGCCAGCAGCCAAGATGGGCTAACCGGGACAGTTAATTCACCCCTCCACTTT. This encodes CASSQDGLTGTVNSPLHF. The chain joins TRBV4-3 to TRBJ1-6; 7 bases agree with TRBD1. Unmatched junction bases numbered 11, after V lost 0 bases and J lost 6 bases. CDR1 and CDR2 from the germline V gene are LGHNA and YSLEER. CDR3 length: 18 residues.

The V gene is TRBV11-2, the J gene TRBJ1-4; tentatively, D is TRBD1 (5 bases). CDR1 and CDR2 from the germline V gene are SGHAT and FQNNGV. The CDR3 runs 16 residues. V was shortened by 0 bases and J by 7 bases, with 15 bases between the two germline ends. Here the CDR3 reads CASSLDRAGRGEKLFF. Here the CDR3 DNA reads TGTGCCAGCAGCTTAGATAGGGCAGGGCGGGGTGAAAAACTGTTTTTT.

Here the CDR3 DNA reads TGTGCCAGCAGTACAGGGAATGAGCAGTTCTTC. Its translation is CASSTGNEQFF. The chain links TRBV6-5 to TRBJ2-1; possibly TRBD1 for D (6 bases). The V end was cut by 5 bases, the J end by 7 bases, with 6 bases between. Germline V gene data show CDR1 as MNHEY and CDR2 as SVGAGI. This CDR3 region has 11 residues.

As for this clone: Other DNA sequences from this sample encode an identical CDR3 as well. V usage is TRBV7-2 and J usage is TRBJ1-5; weak D call: TRBD1 (5 bases). Trimming pared 2 bases from V and 7 bases from J, leaving 12 bases between. Germline V gene lookup returns CDR1 SGHTA and CDR2 FQGNSA. The CDR3 covers 14 residues. CDR3 protein: CASSLRQGGQPQHF. CDR3 DNA: TGTGCCAGCAGCTTACGGCAGGGTGGCCAGCCCCAGCATTTT. Combining the CDR3 with reference TRBV7-2 and TRBJ1-5 gives the whole variable domain GAGVSQSPSNKVTEKGKDVELRCDPISGHTALYWYRQSLGQGLEFLIYFQGNSAPDKSGLPSDRFSAERTGGSVSTLTIQRTQQEDSAVYLCASSLRQGGQPQHFGDGTRLSIL.

The rearrangement joins TRBV11-2 to TRBJ1-5; TRBD1 is a possible D gene (5 bases). The CDR3 totals 15 residues. CDR1 SGHAT and CDR2 FQNNGV come from the germline V gene. V dropped 3 bases and J dropped 3 bases, with 12 bases sitting between them. CDR3 bases: TGTGCCAGCAGCTTGGAGGGGCGTTACAATCAGCCCCAGCATTTT. It codes for CASSLEGRYNQPQHF.

The chain combines TRBV19 with TRBJ1-5; 8 bases are a match to TRBD1. The germline V gene encodes CDR1 LNHDA and CDR2 SQIVND (reference sequence). Trimming cost V 4 bases and J 7 bases; bases outside gene matches: 6. The CDR3 length is 14 residues. CDR3 nucleotides: TGTGCCAGTAGTACAACAGGGGGAGAGCAGCCCCAGCATTTT. Protein sequence: CASSTTGGEQPQHF.

The V and J genes are TRBV7-6 and TRBJ2-2, with D tentatively TRBD2 (5 bases). With 5 bases removed from V and 2 bases from J, the gap between germline ends came to 12 bases. Germline CDR1 and CDR2: SGHVS and FNYEAQ. This CDR3 contains 15 residues. CDR3 nucleotide sequence: TGTGCCAGCAGCCAAGGACTTTCCAACACCGGGGAGCTGTTTTTT. It codes for CASSQGLSNTGELFF.

V and J are TRBV7-9 and TRBJ2-1; D might be TRBD2 (6 bases). Deletions cut 2 bases from V and 4 bases from J, with 18 bases between. Germline V gene data show CDR1 as SEHNR and CDR2 as FQNEAQ (reference sequence). CDR3 size: 17 residues. The CDR3, as DNA: TGTGCCAGCAGCTTAAAAGGCGGGGTTCTACCGTACAATGAGCAGTTCTTC. Translating it yields CASSLKGGVLPYNEQFF.

V usage is TRBV2 and J usage is TRBJ2-5, with a tentative D call TRBD2 (6 bases). Germline lookup yields CDR1 SNHLY and CDR2 FYNNEI. Trimming took off 7 bases at V and 1 base at J, with 22 bases between the two ends. The CDR3 is 17 amino acids. CDR3 nucleotide sequence: TGTGCCAGCAACGGGGTTTGGGGGGAGGACCCCCAAGAGACCCAGTACTTC. This translates into CASNGVWGEDPQETQYF.

The rearrangement uses TRBV9 and TRBJ2-3; 7 positions match TRBD1. V lost 0 bases, J lost 3 bases, and 4 bases stayed unmatched. CDR3 length: 15 amino acids. Germline lookup yields CDR1 SGDLS and CDR2 YYNGEE. This CDR3 reads CASSVGGQFTDTQYF. The CDR3 coding sequence is TGTGCCAGCAGCGTAGGGGGACAGTTTACAGATACGCAGTATTTT. Variable domain in full (rest from reference TRBV9 and TRBJ2-3): DSGVTQTPKHLITATGQRVTLRCSPRSGDLSVYWYQQSLDQGLQFLIQYYNGEERAKGNILERFSAQQFPDLHSELNLSSLELGDSALYFCASSVGGQFTDTQYFGPGTRLTVL.

The chain uses TRBV7-9 and TRBJ2-1; D is ambiguous. Looked up from germline, CDR1 is SEHNR and CDR2 is FQNEAQ (reference sequence). V was clipped by 6 bases and J by 8 bases, with 14 bases between them. The CDR3 covers 13 residues. CDR3 sequence reads: CASRGSGSHEQFF. Written as DNA, the CDR3 is TGTGCCAGCAGAGGAAGTGGTAGCCATGAGCAGTTCTTC.

J is TRBJ1-1 and V is TRBV11-1, with TRBD1 matching over 8 bases. Germline trimming cut 3 bases from V and 1 base from J; bases unmatched to any gene: 1. The CDR3 is 14 amino acids. CDR1 and CDR2 (germline): SGHAT, FQDESV (reference sequence). CDR3 nucleotides: TGTGCCAGCAGCTTTGACAGGGGGAACACTGAAGCTTTCTTT. It encodes CASSFDRGNTEAFF. Drawing the rest from reference TRBV11-1 and TRBJ1-1, the complete variable domain is EAEVAQSPRYKITEKSQAVAFWCDPISGHATLYWYRQILGQGPELLVQFQDESVVDDSQLPKDRFSAERLKGVDSTLKIQPAELGDSAMYLCASSFDRGNTEAFFGQGTRLTVV.

V and J are TRBV10-3 and TRBJ1-2; TRBD1 matches at 11 bases. Germline-derived CDR1 and CDR2 are ENHRY and SYGVKD. V lost 0 bases and J lost 7; bases outside the gene matches: 13. This CDR3 region has 18 residues. CDR3 protein: CAISESIPLRTGGAGYTF. DNA for the CDR3: TGTGCCATCAGTGAGTCGATTCCCTTAAGGACAGGGGGCGCTGGCTACACCTTC.

The rearrangement links TRBV27 to TRBJ1-1; D is undetermined. The CDR3 length is 15 residues. Trimming removed 5 bases at V and 10 bases at J, with 23 bases between. From germline, CDR1 is MNHEY and CDR2 SMNVEV (reference sequence). Here the CDR3 reads CASSPRRMERVVAFF. Here the CDR3 DNA reads TGTGCCAGCAGTCCACGACGGATGGAACGGGTGGTAGCTTTCTTT.

V gene TRBV29-1 combines with J gene TRBJ2-2, with D unresolved. The CDR3 consists of 13 residues. V was trimmed by 4 bases and J by 0 bases, leaving 6 bases between them. CDR1 SQVTM and CDR2 ANQGSEA come from the germline V gene. The CDR3 coding sequence is TGCAGCGTTGTAGTCCCGAACACCGGGGAGCTGTTTTTT. Translated, it gives CSVVVPNTGELFF.

This chain connects TRBV4-3 to TRBJ1-3; D unclear. Trimming took off 0 bases at V and 4 bases at J, with 13 bases between the two ends. This CDR3 region has 16 residues. Germline CDR1 is LGHNA and CDR2 is YSLEER. The CDR3 sequence is CASSQETTQAGNTIYF. The CDR3, as DNA: TGCGCCAGCAGCCAAGAGACTACTCAGGCAGGAAACACCATATATTTT.